This TCR beta chain comes out of a study of CD8+CD57+ T cells in acquired aplastic anemia. Study context: The DNA of sorted CD4+ and CD8+ cells averaged approximately 2.9 ug. Whole-study findings and limits: About 30 shared CD8+ CDR3s appeared highly expressed within patients' immunodominant clones.

Worth noting for this clonotype: Its specificity is not known.

CD8+CD57+ cell expansion, shown by flow cytometry, had occurred in the patients selected for sequencing. V gave up 8 bases and J gave up 3 bases, with 14 bases separating them. This CDR3 comprises 14 residues. The germline gives CDR1 SEHNR, CDR2 FQNEAQ (reference sequence). Investigators profiled TCR beta VDJ and CDR3 from genomic DNA template. TCRdb called the reads again in MiXCR, with one record for every CDR3 protein. Of around 200,000 distinct CDR3 sequences in the sample, roughly three fifths were seen once. Sequenced material: sorted CD4+, CD8+, or CD8+CD57+ T cells (not recorded which) from PBMCs. This receptor was taken from a human donor with aplastic anemia. The chain has TRBV7-9 and TRBJ1-5, with D perhaps matching TRBD1 (5 bases). The CDR3 sequence: CASAGESLNQPQHF. The CDR3 region has the DNA TGTGCCAGCGCGGGGGAGAGTCTCAATCAGCCCCAGCATTTT.